This TCR beta chain was documented in a study of cytomegalovirus exposure and HLA in healthy donors. Germline V CDR1 and CDR2: MNHEY, SMNVEV (reference sequence). CDR3 length: 15 residues. The PCR made use of 60 Vbeta and 13 Jbeta primers. TCRdb keeps only in-frame clones here, not all; method: immunoSEQ multiplex PCR. Found here are 170,000 or so clones, 78% of them singletons; the top ten hold approximately 13%. This TCR was recovered from a woman in her forties or fifties in good health and CMV-seropositive. The chain employs TRBV27 and TRBJ2-5; D possibly corresponds to TRBD1 (6 bases). The DNA end lines up better with TRBJ2-7; the J call may be wrong. The sequencing sample was made of PBMCs. Here the CDR3 reads CASSRGDRPSYEQYF. CDR3 sequence (DNA): TGTGCCAGCAGTAGGGGTGACAGGCCCTCCTACGAGCAGTACTTC.